These 23 T cell receptor beta chains share one sample of origin, sequenced in a study of T-cell memory formation after mild COVID-19. Using its own MiXCR run on the 5' RACE reads, TCRdb lists one record per CDR3 protein. The sample consists of approximately 290,000 distinct CDR3 sequences, more than 15% of them appearing once. The sequencing input was PBMCs or a T cell subset sorted from them (not recorded which). These receptors were obtained from a man aged 18 to 35 who had mild COVID-19 (a few samples of this study predate the infection). Cell type and time point are not known.

The J gene is TRBJ2-5, the V gene TRBV19; D may correspond to TRBD1 or TRBD2 (6 bases each). The V gene's germline CDR1 is LNHDA and CDR2 SQIVND (reference sequence). This CDR3 spans 13 amino acids. The V and J ends lost 7 bases and 5 bases respectively, with 14 bases between them. The CDR3 region is CASNGGPSETQYF. The CDR3 nucleotides read TGTGCCAGTAATGGGGGGCCGTCGGAGACCCAGTACTTC.

This clonotype was counted ten times or more. The CDR3 region is CASSPLTNQETQYF. The CDR3 DNA follows: TGTGCCAGCAGCCCCCTCACGAACCAAGAGACCCAGTACTTC. This chain uses TRBV7-2 with TRBJ2-5, with no clear D. The V and J ends lost 5 bases and 0 bases respectively, with 10 bases between them. This CDR3 has 14 amino acids. Per germline, CDR1 SGHTA and CDR2 FQGNSA.

This clonotype showed up just a few times. The CDR3 protein is CASGTGNSGANVLTF. The CDR3 region has the DNA TGTGCCTCCGGGACAGGGAACTCTGGGGCCAACGTCCTGACTTTC. The chain recombines TRBV28 with TRBJ2-6; TRBD1 agrees at 9 bases. This CDR3 comprises 15 residues. V shed 11 bases, J shed 0 bases, and the junction held 5 bases outside the gene matches. Germline V gene lookup returns CDR1 MDHEN and CDR2 SYDVKM.

The sample holds many counts of this clonotype. The rearrangement uses TRBV6-2 or TRBV6-3 and TRBJ2-7; D possibly corresponds to TRBD1 (5 bases). The CDR3 contains 13 residues. CDR1 and CDR2 from the germline V gene are MNHEY and SVGEGT. The V end was cut by 5 bases, the J end by 5 bases, with 13 bases between. The CDR3 coding sequence is TGTGCCAGCAGTCATCAGGGTACCCACGAGCAGTACGTC. Translating it yields CASSHQGTHEQYV.

This chain links TRBV6-2 or TRBV6-3 with TRBJ2-1; D is ambiguous. Trimming removed 2 bases at V and 4 bases at J, with 6 bases between. Germline V CDR1 and CDR2: MNHEY, SVGEGT. The CDR3 has 13 residues. Written as DNA, the CDR3 is TGTGCCAGCAGTTACCCATATTACAATGAGCAGTTCTTC. Translated: CASSYPYYNEQFF.

J is TRBJ2-7 and V is TRBV9; TRBD2 is a possible D gene (5 bases). The V end was cut by 2 bases, the J end by 2 bases, with 11 bases between. Germline CDR1 and CDR2: SGDLS and YYNGEE. The CDR3 totals 14 residues. CDR3 sequence reads: CASSVDEGAYEQYF. CDR3 DNA sequence: TGTGCCAGCAGCGTCGATGAGGGAGCCTACGAGCAGTACTTC.

This clonotype was seen a handful of times. The rearrangement links TRBV3-1 to TRBJ2-3; 10 bases agree with TRBD2. Per germline, CDR1 LGHDT and CDR2 YNNKEL (reference sequence). Germline trimming cut 1 base from V and 7 bases from J; bases unmatched to any gene: 5. The CDR3 has 15 residues. This CDR3 reads CASSQVLAGENTQYF. In nucleotides, the CDR3 is TGTGCCAGCAGCCAAGTCCTAGCGGGGGAGAATACGCAGTATTTT.

The V call is TRBV7-6, the J call TRBJ2-2, with 8 bases fitting TRBD2. Trimming removed 5 bases from V and 7 bases from J; junction bases left unmatched: 6. The CDR3 loop spans 14 amino acids. Germline CDR1 is SGHVS and CDR2 is FNYEAQ. The CDR3 region is CASSLSGELGELFF. CDR3 DNA: TGTGCCAGCAGCCTTAGCGGGGAACTCGGGGAGCTGTTTTTT.

The chain uses TRBV7-6 and TRBJ2-6, with TRBD2 as a possible D gene (7 bases). Germline CDR1 SGHVS, CDR2 FNYEAQ. Trimming shortened V by 1 base and J by 2 bases, and 9 bases separated the two germline ends. The CDR3 is 16 residues long. The CDR3, as DNA: TGTGCCAGCAGCTTAGAAGGGGGGGCTGGGGCCAACGTCCTGACTTTC. The encoded protein is CASSLEGGAGANVLTF.

This clonotype has a handful of counts. CDR3 coding DNA: TGTGCCAGTAGCCGGCCGGGACTAGCGGGGACTCAAAACATTCAGTACTTC. The encoded protein is CASSRPGLAGTQNIQYF. The chain carries TRBV19 and TRBJ2-4, with 13 bases matching TRBD2. Trimming cost V 6 bases and J 5 bases; bases outside gene matches: 10. Germline-derived CDR1 and CDR2 are LNHDA and SQIVND (reference sequence). This CDR3 has 17 residues.

In its sample, this clonotype was seen a few times. J is TRBJ1-1 and V is TRBV6-2 or TRBV6-3, with D maybe TRBD1 (5 bases). The CDR3 spans 15 residues. Between the trimmed V and J ends, which lost 2 bases and 5 bases, there was a span of 15 bases. CDR1 is MNHEY and CDR2 is SVGEGT in the germline V gene. The CDR3 DNA is TGTGCCAGCAGTTACCATGGGGCTGTTCGTACTGAAGCTTTCTTT. It encodes CASSYHGAVRTEAFF.

This clonotype has a handful of counts. The V and J genes are TRBV20-1 and TRBJ2-7, with D tentatively TRBD1 or TRBD2 (6 bases each). The V gene lost 6 bases and the J gene lost 3 bases, with 36 bases spanning the gap. The CDR3 loop spans 20 amino acids. Germline lookup yields CDR1 DFQATT and CDR2 SNEGSKA (reference sequence). The CDR3 nucleotides read TGCAGTGCCCCGAGGCGGCAGGAGCGGCGACAGGAGGGCTGGGGCTACGAGCAGTACTTC. The encoded protein is CSAPRRQERRQEGWGYEQYF.

The table lists this clonotype with many counts. The chain couples TRBV14 to TRBJ2-7; D may be TRBD1 (5 bases). Germline V CDR1 and CDR2: SGHDN, FVKESK. The CDR3 totals 17 residues. Trimming stripped 0 bases from V and 1 base from J, with 16 bases between. The CDR3 loop reads CASSQDESPGYSYEQYF. The CDR3 nucleotides are TGTGCCAGCAGCCAAGATGAGTCGCCAGGGTATTCCTACGAGCAGTACTTC.

Ten or more counts support this clonotype. The V gene is TRBV20-1, the J gene TRBJ1-2; 7 bases are shared with TRBD1. The germline gives CDR1 DFQATT, CDR2 SNEGSKA (reference sequence). The CDR3 spans 14 residues. V was clipped by 6 bases and J by 4 bases; unmatched bases: 11. CDR3 DNA: TGCAGTGCACCGACCTTTGACAGGGCCTATGGCTACACCTTC. Amino acids: CSAPTFDRAYGYTF.

This clonotype was detected once. The chain combines TRBV20-1 with TRBJ2-7, with TRBD2 as a possible D gene (5 bases). Germline CDR1 and CDR2: DFQATT and SNEGSKA (reference sequence). CDR3 size: 13 residues. Trimming cost V 6 bases and J 1 base, with 13 bases left between them. The CDR3 loop reads CSAPRGSSYEQYF. The DNA for the CDR3 is TGCAGTGCCCCAAGAGGGTCATCCTACGAGCAGTACTTC.

The rearrangement joins TRBV6-5 to TRBJ2-5; 9 bases map to TRBD1. The J segment lost 5 bases and the V segment lost 0 bases, leaving 7 bases of the junction unmatched. This CDR3 comprises 16 residues. Germline CDR1 MNHEY, CDR2 SVGAGI. Here the CDR3 reads CASSYSEGQGTETQYF. CDR3 in DNA: TGTGCCAGCAGTTACTCTGAGGGACAGGGTACGGAGACCCAGTACTTC.

This clonotype was picked up many times. This sequence joins TRBV30 and TRBJ1-3, with 8 bases identical to TRBD1. The V gene's germline CDR1 is GTSNPN and CDR2 SVGIG (reference sequence). Germline trimming cut 2 bases from V and 0 bases from J; bases unmatched to any gene: 12. The CDR3 length is 18 residues. This CDR3 reads CAWSWQGAIGISGNTIYF. CDR3 in DNA: TGTGCCTGGAGTTGGCAGGGGGCGATTGGAATCTCTGGAAACACCATATATTTT.

The chain links TRBV11-1 to TRBJ2-5, with D possibly being TRBD1 or TRBD2 (5 bases each). Germline-derived CDR1 and CDR2 are SGHAT and FQDESV (reference sequence). The CDR3 spans 14 residues. The V gene lost 2 bases and the J gene lost 2 bases, with 9 bases spanning the gap. CDR3 coding DNA: TGTGCCAGCAGCTTACGGGACGGACAAGAGACCCAGTACTTC. Translating gives CASSLRDGQETQYF.

The chain recombines TRBV7-6 with TRBJ1-3, with 7 bases fitting TRBD1. The CDR3 runs to 16 residues. The ends lost 1 base at V and 8 bases at J; junction bases unmatched: 11. Germline lookup yields CDR1 SGHVS and CDR2 FNYEAQ. CDR3 sequence reads: CASSLDDREIGDTIYF. CDR3 DNA sequence: TGTGCCAGCAGCTTAGATGACAGGGAAATAGGTGACACCATATATTTT.

The chain recombines TRBV6-5 with TRBJ2-1; weak D call: TRBD1 (5 bases). Trimming stripped 6 bases from V and 8 bases from J, with 14 bases between. The CDR3 contains 13 residues. Germline V CDR1 and CDR2: MNHEY, SVGAGI. The CDR3 loop reads CASSPQGSHEQFF. The CDR3 DNA reads TGTGCCAGCAGCCCCCAGGGTAGCCATGAGCAGTTCTTC.

This clonotype was counted once. The V gene is TRBV7-6, the J gene TRBJ1-1; 8 nucleotides line up with TRBD1. In germline, CDR1 is SGHVS, CDR2 FNYEAQ. There are 15 residues in the CDR3. V shed 0 bases and J 7 bases; nucleotides not matched to a gene: 7. In DNA form, the CDR3 reads TGTGCCAGCAGCTTAGCGGGGCAGGGGGCAGGTGAAGCTTTCTTT. Translation gives CASSLAGQGAGEAFF.

The genes are TRBV12-3 or TRBV12-4 and TRBJ1-5; D ambiguous. V was cut by 5 bases and J by 4 bases, with 27 bases left in between. This CDR3 spans 19 amino acids. The CDR3 region is CASSPPPYALGIRNQPQHF. CDR3 coding DNA: TGTGCCAGCAGTCCTCCTCCCTATGCTCTCGGGATTCGAAATCAGCCCCAGCATTTT.

V is TRBV12-3 or TRBV12-4 and J is TRBJ1-1, with no clear D. V lost 5 bases and J lost 6, with 10 bases in between. This CDR3 is 12 amino acids long. The CDR3 loop is CASSPGPAEAFF. In nucleotides, the CDR3 is TGTGCCAGCAGTCCCGGCCCGGCTGAAGCTTTCTTT.